The 16 T cell receptor beta chains presented below share a single source sample, sequenced in a study of cytomegalovirus exposure and HLA in healthy donors. The PCR contained 60 Vbeta and 13 Jbeta primers. Clones were sequenced by immunoSEQ multiplex PCR, and TCRdb holds only the in-frame ones, with some missing. The repertoire includes roughly 93,000 clones, around 74% of them detected once, and about 1.8% sits in the top ten. The source material was PBMCs. The receptors shown here come from a male donor in good health and CMV-seronegative.

The chain combines TRBV5-1 with TRBJ2-1, with 9 bases identical to TRBD1. The CDR3 sequence is 15 residues long. The V and J ends lost 4 bases and 5 bases, in that order; junction bases with no gene match: 7. Germline CDR1 SGHRS, CDR2 YFSETQ. The CDR3 coding sequence is TGCGCCAGCAGCCTAGGACAGGGGCCTCACAATGAGCAGTTCTTC. The encoded protein is CASSLGQGPHNEQFF.

The CDR3 sequence is CASSAEGQRSGELFF. CDR3 bases: TGTGCCAGCAGCGCAGAGGGACAGCGGTCCGGGGAGCTGTTTTTT. V usage is TRBV9 and J usage is TRBJ2-2; TRBD1 aligns across 7 bases. V lost 3 bases and J lost 6; bases outside the gene matches: 8. The germline V gene encodes CDR1 SGDLS and CDR2 YYNGEE. The CDR3 has 15 residues.

The CDR3 DNA is TGTGCCATCTCAAAGACAGGTTTTAACTACGAGCAGTACTTC. It translates to CAISKTGFNYEQYF. The chain carries TRBV10-3 and TRBJ2-7; weak D call: TRBD1 (6 bases). Germline CDR1 reads ENHRY; CDR2 reads SYGVKD. There are 14 residues in the CDR3. V shed 8 bases and J shed 3 bases, with 17 bases lying between them.

The chain joins TRBV19 to TRBJ1-5; weak D call: TRBD1 (6 bases). V was trimmed by 6 bases and J by 0 bases, leaving 9 bases between them. The CDR3 has 14 residues. From germline, CDR1 is LNHDA and CDR2 SQIVND (reference sequence). The CDR3 nucleotides read TGTGCCAGTAGAAGGACAGTTAGCAATCAGCCCCAGCATTTT. Its protein is CASRRTVSNQPQHF.

The chain is built from TRBV9 and TRBJ2-5, with 7 bases lining up with TRBD1. The junction had 6 bases not matched to a gene; V was cut back by 0 bases and J by 1 base. CDR1 and CDR2 from the germline V gene are SGDLS and YYNGEE. The CDR3 loop spans 16 amino acids. The CDR3 here is CASSVVGQAFQETQYF. CDR3 DNA: TGTGCCAGCAGCGTAGTAGGACAGGCTTTCCAAGAGACCCAGTACTTC.

This clone has only a few counts. The rearrangement uses TRBV5-4 and TRBJ1-2; 9 bases fit TRBD1. Trimming cost V 0 bases and J 6 bases; bases outside gene matches: 3. The V gene's germline CDR1 is SGHNT and CDR2 YYREEE (reference sequence). The CDR3 has 14 amino acids. The CDR3 sequence is CASSLEQGADGYTF. The CDR3 DNA is TGTGCCAGCAGCTTGGAACAGGGGGCGGATGGCTACACCTTC.

This sequence joins TRBV18 and TRBJ1-4; the D is unclear. The germline V gene has CDR1 KGHSH and CDR2 LQKENI. V was cut by 2 bases and J by 5 bases, with 6 bases left in between. There are 13 residues in the CDR3. CDR3 protein: CASSPGVNEKLFF. CDR3 coding DNA: TGTGCCAGCTCACCAGGAGTGAATGAAAAACTGTTTTTT.

The chain carries TRBV7-2 and TRBJ2-1; 12 bases line up with TRBD2. This CDR3 comprises 17 residues. Germline values: CDR1 SGHTA, CDR2 FQGNSA. The ends lost 6 bases at V and 2 bases at J; junction bases unmatched: 8. CDR3 in DNA: TGTGCCAGCAGGCTAGCGGGAGGGCCGCTAACCTACAATGAGCAGTTCTTC. This sequence encodes CASRLAGGPLTYNEQFF.

The genes are TRBV11-1 and TRBJ1-1; 7 nucleotides agree with TRBD1. The germline V gene has CDR1 SGHAT and CDR2 FQDESV (reference sequence). The CDR3 loop spans 13 amino acids. Losses at the gene ends were 5 bases for V and 6 bases for J; bases not matched to a gene: 6. As DNA, the CDR3 is TGTGCCAGCAGCGTTTATGGGACAGCTGAAGCTTTCTTT. This translates into CASSVYGTAEAFF.

A few counts support this clone. The V and J genes are TRBV30 and TRBJ1-5, with D perhaps TRBD1 (5 bases). Trimming took off 0 bases at V and 7 bases at J, with 10 bases between the two ends. The germline V gene has CDR1 GTSNPN and CDR2 SVGIG (reference sequence). This CDR3 spans 13 amino acids. The CDR3 region is CAWSVQAGQPQHF. In DNA form, the CDR3 reads TGTGCCTGGAGTGTGCAGGCAGGGCAGCCCCAGCATTTT. Filled out from reference TRBV30 and TRBJ1-5, the complete variable domain reads SQTIHQWPATLVQPVGSPLSLECTVEGTSNPNLYWYRQAAGRGLQLLFYSVGIGQISSEVPQNLSASRPQDRQFILSSKKLLLSDSGFYLCAWSVQAGQPQHFGDGTRLSIL.

This chain links TRBV10-3 with TRBJ1-2, with 8 bases identical to TRBD1. The ends lost 5 bases at V and 5 bases at J; junction bases unmatched: 4. The CDR3 is 13 residues long. Germline V lookup: CDR1 ENHRY, CDR2 SYGVKD. CDR3 bases: TGTGCCATCAGTACACAGGGGGGTTATGGCTACACCTTC. Protein product: CAISTQGGYGYTF.

The chain is built from TRBV6-6 and TRBJ1-2, with a possible D match to TRBD1 (5 bases). V gave up 5 bases and J gave up 3 bases, with 10 bases separating them. The CDR3 is 13 residues long. Germline CDR1 MNHNY, CDR2 SVGAGI (reference sequence). The CDR3 bases are TGTGCCAGCAGTACTACAGGAGACTATGGCTACACCTTC. It specifies CASSTTGDYGYTF.

The chain joins TRBV23-1 to TRBJ1-2; unclear D gene. TRBV23-1 is treated as an ORF (open reading frame) with a function not yet certain. The V end was cut by 3 bases, the J end by 2 bases, with 10 bases between. This CDR3 has 14 residues. This CDR3 reads CASSHPSGNYGYTF. The DNA of the CDR3 is TGCGCCAGCAGTCACCCCTCTGGCAACTATGGCTACACCTTC.

The J gene is TRBJ1-1, the V gene TRBV29-1; D is possibly TRBD1 (5 bases). The germline V and J ends were trimmed by 5 bases and 2 bases, with 12 bases remaining between them. The CDR3 is made up of 13 amino acids. The germline V gene encodes CDR1 SQVTM and CDR2 ANQGSEA. The CDR3 bases are TGCAGCGTTAATCCAGGGATTAACACTGAAGCTTTCTTT. It specifies CSVNPGINTEAFF.

This chain uses TRBV27 with TRBJ2-3, with TRBD2 identical over 8 bases. The length of the CDR3 is 14 residues. The V and J ends lost 10 bases and 0 bases, in that order; junction bases with no gene match: 6. Germline values: CDR1 MNHEY, CDR2 SMNVEV (reference sequence). The CDR3 is CATHSGASTDTQYF. For the CDR3, the DNA is TGTGCCACCCATAGCGGGGCTAGCACAGATACGCAGTATTTT.

The V call is TRBV30, the J call TRBJ1-2; D unclear. CDR1 is GTSNPN and CDR2 is SVGIG in the germline V gene (reference sequence). The germline V and J ends were trimmed by 1 base and 7 bases, with 16 bases remaining between them. The CDR3 totals 14 residues. DNA for the CDR3: TGTGCCTGGAGTGAGGCCGCTCGTACGGGTGGCTACACCTTC. This sequence encodes CAWSEAARTGGYTF.